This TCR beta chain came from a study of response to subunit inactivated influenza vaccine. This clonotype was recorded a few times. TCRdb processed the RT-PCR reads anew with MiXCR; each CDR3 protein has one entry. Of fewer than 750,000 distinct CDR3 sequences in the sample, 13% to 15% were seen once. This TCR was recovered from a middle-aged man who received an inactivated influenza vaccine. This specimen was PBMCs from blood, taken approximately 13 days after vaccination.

CDR3 DNA sequence: TGTGCCAGCACATTGACAGGGGGAGCCTACGAGCAGTACTTC. It encodes CASTLTGGAYEQYF. The rearrangement uses TRBV13 and TRBJ2-7; TRBD1 matches at 9 bases. This CDR3 has 14 amino acids. Germline V gives CDR1 PRHDT, CDR2 FYEKMQ (reference sequence). Losses at the gene ends were 7 bases for V and 2 bases for J; bases not matched to a gene: 6.